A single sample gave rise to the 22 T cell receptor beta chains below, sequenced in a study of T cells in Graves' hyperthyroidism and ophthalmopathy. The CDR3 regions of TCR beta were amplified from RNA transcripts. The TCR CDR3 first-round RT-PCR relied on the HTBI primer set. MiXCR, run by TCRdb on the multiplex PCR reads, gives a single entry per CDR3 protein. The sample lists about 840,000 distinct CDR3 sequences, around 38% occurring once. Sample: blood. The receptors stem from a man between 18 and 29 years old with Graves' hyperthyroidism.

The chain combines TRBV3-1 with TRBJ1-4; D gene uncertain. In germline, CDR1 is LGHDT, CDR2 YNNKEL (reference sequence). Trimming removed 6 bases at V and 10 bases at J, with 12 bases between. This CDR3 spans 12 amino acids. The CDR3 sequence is CASSPPAGKLFF. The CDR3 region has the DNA TGTGCCAGCAGTCCTCCGGCCGGAAAACTGTTTTTT.

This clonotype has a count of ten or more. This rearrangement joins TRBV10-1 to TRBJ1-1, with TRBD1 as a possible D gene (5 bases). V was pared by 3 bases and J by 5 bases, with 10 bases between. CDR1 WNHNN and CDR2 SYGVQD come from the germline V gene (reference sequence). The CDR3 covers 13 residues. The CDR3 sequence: CASSDAGYTEAFF. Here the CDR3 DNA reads TGCGCCAGCAGTGATGCAGGGTATACTGAAGCTTTCTTT.

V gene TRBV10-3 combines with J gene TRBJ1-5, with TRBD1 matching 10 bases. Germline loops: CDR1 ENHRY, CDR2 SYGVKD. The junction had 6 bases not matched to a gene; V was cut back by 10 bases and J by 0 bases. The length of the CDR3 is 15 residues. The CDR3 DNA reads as TGTGCCACCCACGGGACAGGGGATAGCAATCAGCCCCAGCATTTT. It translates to CATHGTGDSNQPQHF.

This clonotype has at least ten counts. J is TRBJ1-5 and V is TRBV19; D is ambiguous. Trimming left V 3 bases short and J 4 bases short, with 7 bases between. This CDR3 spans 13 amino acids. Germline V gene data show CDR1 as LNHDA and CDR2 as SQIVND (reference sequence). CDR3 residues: CASSMRINQPQHF. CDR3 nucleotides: TGTGCCAGTAGTATGAGGATTAATCAGCCCCAGCATTTT.

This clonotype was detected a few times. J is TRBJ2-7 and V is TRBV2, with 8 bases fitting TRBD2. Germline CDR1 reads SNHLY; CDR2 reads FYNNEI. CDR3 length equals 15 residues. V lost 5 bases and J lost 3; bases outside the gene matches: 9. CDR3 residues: CASSLRDGGGYEQYF. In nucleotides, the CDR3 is TGTGCCAGCAGTCTAAGGGACGGGGGGGGCTACGAGCAGTACTTC.

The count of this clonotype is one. Written as DNA, the CDR3 is TGTGCCAGCGGCAACAGGGTAGTTGGGACTAATGAAAAACTGTTTTTT. Translation: CASGNRVVGTNEKLFF. This chain connects TRBV5-5 to TRBJ1-4; D is perhaps TRBD1 (6 bases). From germline, CDR1 is SGHKS and CDR2 YYEKEE (reference sequence). Trimming removed 7 bases at V and 2 bases at J, with 18 bases between. CDR3 length: 16 residues.

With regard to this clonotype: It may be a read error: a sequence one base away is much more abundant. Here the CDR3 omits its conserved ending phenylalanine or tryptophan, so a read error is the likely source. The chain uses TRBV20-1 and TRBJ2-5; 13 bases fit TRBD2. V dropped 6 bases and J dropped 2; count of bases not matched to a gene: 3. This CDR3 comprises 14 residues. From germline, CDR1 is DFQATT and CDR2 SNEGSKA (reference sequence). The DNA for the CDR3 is TGCAGTGCCCCGGGACTAGCGGGGCAAGAGACCCAGTACCTC. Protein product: CSAPGLAGQETQYL.

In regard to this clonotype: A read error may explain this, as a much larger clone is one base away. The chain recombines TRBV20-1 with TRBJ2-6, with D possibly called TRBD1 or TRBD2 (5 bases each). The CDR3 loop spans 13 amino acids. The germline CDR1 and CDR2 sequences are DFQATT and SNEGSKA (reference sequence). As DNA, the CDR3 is TGCAGTGCTAGTACGACCGGGGCCGACGTCCTGACTTTC. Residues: CSASTTGADVLTF.

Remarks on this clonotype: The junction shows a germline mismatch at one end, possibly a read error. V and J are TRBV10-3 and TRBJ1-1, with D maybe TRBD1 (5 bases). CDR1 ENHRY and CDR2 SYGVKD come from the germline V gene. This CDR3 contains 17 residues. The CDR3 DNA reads TGTGCCAGCAGTTACCTACGGCCGGGACCCATGAACACTGAAGCTTTCTTT. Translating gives CASSYLRPGPMNTEAFF.

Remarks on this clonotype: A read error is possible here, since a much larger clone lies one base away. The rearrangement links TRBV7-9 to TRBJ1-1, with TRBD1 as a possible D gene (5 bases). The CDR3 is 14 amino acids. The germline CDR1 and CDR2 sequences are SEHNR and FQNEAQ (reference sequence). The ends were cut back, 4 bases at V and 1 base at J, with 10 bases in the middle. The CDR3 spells CASSWGVENTEAFF. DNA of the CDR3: TGTGCCAGCAGCTGGGGGGTGGAGAACACTGAAGCTTTCTTT.

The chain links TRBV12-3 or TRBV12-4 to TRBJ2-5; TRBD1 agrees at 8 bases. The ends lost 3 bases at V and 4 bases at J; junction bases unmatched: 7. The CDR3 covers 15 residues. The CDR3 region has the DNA TGTGCCAGCAGTTTCTTGGGCAGGGGGCGAGAGACCCAGTACTTC. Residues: CASSFLGRGRETQYF.

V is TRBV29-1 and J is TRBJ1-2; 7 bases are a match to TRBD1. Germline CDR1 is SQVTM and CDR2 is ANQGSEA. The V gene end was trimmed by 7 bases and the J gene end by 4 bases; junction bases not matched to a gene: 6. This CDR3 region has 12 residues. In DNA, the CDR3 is TGCAGCGCTCGACAGGGAGTCTATGGCTACACCTTC. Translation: CSARQGVYGYTF. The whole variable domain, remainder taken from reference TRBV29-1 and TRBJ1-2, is SAVISQKPSRDICQRGTSLTIQCQVDSQVTMMFWYRQQPGQSLTLIATANQGSEATYESGFVIDKFPISRPNLTFSTLTVSNMSPEDSSIYLCSARQGVYGYTFGSGTRLTVV.

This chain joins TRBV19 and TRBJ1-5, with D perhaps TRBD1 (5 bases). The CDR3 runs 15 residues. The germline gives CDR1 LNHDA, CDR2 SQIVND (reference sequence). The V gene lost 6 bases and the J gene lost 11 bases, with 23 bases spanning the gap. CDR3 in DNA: TGTGCCAGTAGGGGACTAGCGGGAGGTCAAGAGACCCAGCATTTT. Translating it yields CASRGLAGGQETQHF.

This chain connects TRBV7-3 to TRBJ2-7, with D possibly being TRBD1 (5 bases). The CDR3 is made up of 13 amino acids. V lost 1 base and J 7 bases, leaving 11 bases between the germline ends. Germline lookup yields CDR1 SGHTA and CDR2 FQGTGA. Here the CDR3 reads CASSLNIGDEQYF. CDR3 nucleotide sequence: TGTGCCAGCAGCTTAAATATAGGGGATGAGCAGTACTTC.

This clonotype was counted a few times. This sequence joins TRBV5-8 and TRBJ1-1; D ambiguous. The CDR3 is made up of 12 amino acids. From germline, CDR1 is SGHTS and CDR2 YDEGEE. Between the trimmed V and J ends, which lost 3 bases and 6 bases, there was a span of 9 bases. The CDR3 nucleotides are TGTGCCAGCAGCTCGGACGGCTCTGAAGCTTTCTTT. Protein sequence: CASSSDGSEAFF. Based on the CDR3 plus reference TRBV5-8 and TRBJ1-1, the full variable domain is EAGVTQSPTHLIKTRGQQATLRCSPISGHTSVYWYQQALGLGLQFLLWYDEGEERNRGNFPPRFSGRQFPNYSSELNVNALELEDSALYLCASSSDGSEAFFGQGTRLTVV.

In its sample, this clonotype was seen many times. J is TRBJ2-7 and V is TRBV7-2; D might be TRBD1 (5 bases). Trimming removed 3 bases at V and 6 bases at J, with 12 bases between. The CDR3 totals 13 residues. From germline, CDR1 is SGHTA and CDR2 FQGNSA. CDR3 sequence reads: CASSLWQGAEQYF. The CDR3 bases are TGTGCCAGCAGCTTGTGGCAGGGTGCCGAGCAGTACTTC.

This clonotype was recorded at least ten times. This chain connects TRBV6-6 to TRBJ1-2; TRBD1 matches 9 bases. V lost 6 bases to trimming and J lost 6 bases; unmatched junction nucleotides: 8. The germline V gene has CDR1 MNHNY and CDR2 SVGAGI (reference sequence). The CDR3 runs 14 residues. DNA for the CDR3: TGTGCCAGCAGCAACAGGGGGCGGTTCGATGGCTACACCTTC. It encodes CASSNRGRFDGYTF.

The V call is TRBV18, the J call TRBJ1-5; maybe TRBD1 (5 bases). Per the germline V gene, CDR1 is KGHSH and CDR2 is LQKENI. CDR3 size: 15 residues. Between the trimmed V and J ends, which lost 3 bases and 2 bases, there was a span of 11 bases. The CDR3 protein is CASSPSAGGNQPQHF. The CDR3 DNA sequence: TGTGCCAGCTCACCCTCGGCGGGGGGCAATCAGCCCCAGCATTTT.

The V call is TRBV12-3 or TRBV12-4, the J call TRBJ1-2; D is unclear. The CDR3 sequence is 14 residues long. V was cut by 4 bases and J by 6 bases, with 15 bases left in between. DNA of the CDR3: TGTGCCAGCAGTTATGTTCGGCAGAGGGATGGCTACACCTTC. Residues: CASSYVRQRDGYTF.

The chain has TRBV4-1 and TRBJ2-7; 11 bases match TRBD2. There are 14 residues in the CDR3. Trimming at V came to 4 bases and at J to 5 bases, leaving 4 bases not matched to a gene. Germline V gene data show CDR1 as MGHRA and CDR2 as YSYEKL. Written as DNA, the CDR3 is TGCGCCAGCAGCCCTAGCGGGGGGCACCACGAGCAGTACTTC. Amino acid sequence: CASSPSGGHHEQYF.

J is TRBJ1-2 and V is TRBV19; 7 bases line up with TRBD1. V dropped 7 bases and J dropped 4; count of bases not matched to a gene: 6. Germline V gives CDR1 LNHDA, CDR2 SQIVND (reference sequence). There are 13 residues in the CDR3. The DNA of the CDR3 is TGTGCCAGTACGCGGACAGGAACCTATGGCTACACCTTC. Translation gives CASTRTGTYGYTF.

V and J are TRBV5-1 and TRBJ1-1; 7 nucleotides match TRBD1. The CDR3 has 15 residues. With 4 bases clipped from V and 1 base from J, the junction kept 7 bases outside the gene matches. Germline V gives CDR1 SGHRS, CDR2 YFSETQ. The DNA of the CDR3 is TGCGCCAGCAGCCCGACAGGGTATAAGAACACTGAAGCTTTCTTT. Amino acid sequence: CASSPTGYKNTEAFF.